This is a list of T cell receptor beta chains from one sample in a study of cytomegalovirus exposure and HLA in healthy donors. The table came from immunoSEQ multiplex PCR; TCRdb's copy has only in-frame clones and leaves some out. This table has under 140,000 clones, around 89% appearing once. Sequencing was performed on PBMCs. The receptors originated from a woman in her twenties or thirties in good health and CMV-seropositive. CDR3s include the opening cysteine and the closing phenylalanine or tryptophan. The D gene is left open where the match is weak. Size is omitted from some rows. Given values are once, few, many or a class for expanded clones.

>.|TRBJ2-2|.|TRBV5-4
TGTGCCAGCAGCTTTAGACAGGACGGCACCGGGGAGCTGTTTTTT
CASSFRQDGTGELFF
>.|TRBJ1-1|.|TRBV4-3
TGCGCCAGCAGCCAAGATCTGGAACGGAGGAACACTGAAGCTTTCTTT
CASSQDLERRNTEAFF
>.|TRBJ2-1|TRBD1|TRBV19
TGTGCCAGTAGAGGGGACAGGGTAGAATCCAGCTCCTACAATGAGCAGTTCTTC
CASRGDRVESSSYNEQFF
>.|TRBJ1-5|.|TRBV30
TGTGCCTGGCAGGCCGGGGGTAGCAATCAGCCCCAGCATTTT
CAWQAGGSNQPQHF
>.|TRBJ2-2|TRBD1|TRBV19
TGTGCCAGTAGTATTGGGACAGGGGGAACCGGGGAGCTGTTTTTT
CASSIGTGGTGELFF
>.|TRBJ2-7|TRBD2|TRBV2
TGTGCCAGCAGCGGGACTAGCGGACCCTACGAGCAGTACTTC
CASSGTSGPYEQYF
>.|TRBJ2-5|.|TRBV15
TGTGCCACCAGCGGAGGGGGGGGGACCCAGTACTTC
CATSGGGGTQYF
>.|TRBJ2-1|TRBD2|TRBV7-6
TGTGCCAGCAGCGCCCGCTCCGGGACTAGCGGACGGCATGAGCAGTTCTTC
CASSARSGTSGRHEQFF
>.|TRBJ2-7|.|TRBV6-5
TGTGCCAGCAGTTACGGTGACGGGACCTACGAGCAGTACTTC
CASSYGDGTYEQYF
>.|TRBJ1-2|.|TRBV29-1
TGCAGCGTTGAGCGTCCGGGGGGGGATGGCTACACCTTC
CSVERPGGDGYTF
>once|TRBJ1-5|.|TRBV29-1
TGCAGCGTTGAAGATCGACAGGATAGGGCCGCTGGACAGCCCCAGCATTTT
CSVEDRQDRAAGQPQHF
>.|TRBJ1-4|.|TRBV7-2
TGTGCCAGCAGCGTAAATGAAAAACTGTTTTTT
CASSVNEKLFF
>.|TRBJ2-3|TRBD2|TRBV9
TGTGCCAGCAGCGTAGAGTCGGGACTAGCGCCTACAGATACGCAGTATTTT
CASSVESGLAPTDTQYF
>.|TRBJ2-2|.|TRBV9
TGTGCCAGCAGCGTTCTAGCGTCAGACGGGGAGCTGTTTTTT
CASSVLASDGELFF
>.|TRBJ2-7|.|TRBV11-2
TGTGCCAGCAGCTCCGGGACAACCTCCTACGAGCAGTACTTC
CASSSGTTSYEQYF
>.|TRBJ2-1|TRBD2|TRBV5-4
TGTGCCAGCAGCTCCCAGCGGGGGCTTTTCAATGAGCAGTTCTTC
CASSSQRGLFNEQFF
>.|TRBJ1-3|.|TRBV7-9
TGTGCCAGCAGCTTTGGAGAACTAGGAAACACCATATATTTT
CASSFGELGNTIYF
>.|TRBJ2-6|TRBD1|TRBV4-1
TGCGCCAGCAGCCAAGGGTCGAGGGGTACAGGGGGCTCTGGGGCCAACGTCCTGACTTTC
CASSQGSRGTGGSGANVLTF
>.|TRBJ1-2|TRBD1|TRBV4-1
TGCGCCAGCAGCCAGACCGGGACAGCGGCTTCCCCCTATGGCTACACCTTC
CASSQTGTAASPYGYTF
>once|TRBJ2-2|.|TRBV4-2
TGTGCCAGCAGCCAAGTCGGACTTACGAACACCGGGGAGCTGTTTTTT
CASSQVGLTNTGELFF
>few|TRBJ1-1|.|TRBV29-1
TGCAGCGCTTTACTGACTGAAGCTTTCTTT
CSALLTEAFF
>.|TRBJ2-7|TRBD1|TRBV18
TGTGCCAGCTCACCAGGTGCAGGGGGTCTTTCCTACGAGCAGTACTTC
CASSPGAGGLSYEQYF
>.|TRBJ2-3|.|TRBV5-1
TGCGCCAGCAGCTGGACTAGCACAGATACGCAGTATTTT
CASSWTSTDTQYF
>.|TRBJ1-1|.|TRBV5-1
TGCGCCAGCAGCTTCCGGGCCCCAGGGAACCTCACTGAAGCTTTCTTT
CASSFRAPGNLTEAFF
>.|TRBJ2-4|TRBD1|TRBV13
TGTGCCAGCAGCTCCCTAATGACAGGGAAGGGCAAAAACATTCAGTACTTC
CASSSLMTGKGKNIQYF
>.|TRBJ2-7|.|TRBV4-3
TGCGCCAGCAGCCAAGGAGAGTCTTTCCACAGCAGTTACGAGCAGTACTTC
CASSQGESFHSSYEQYF
>once|TRBJ2-3|.|TRBV5-4
TGTGCCAGCAGCTTGGAAACCAGCGCAGATACGCAGTATTTT
CASSLETSADTQYF
>.|TRBJ2-2|.|TRBV4-1
TGCGCCAGCAGCCAAGCTCGAGGGGAACTAGCTCGAAGGACCGGGGAGCTGTTTTTT
CASSQARGELARRTGELFF
>.|TRBJ1-2|.|TRBV20-1
TGCAGTGCGACGGACAGCTATGGCTACACCTTC
CSATDSYGYTF
>.|TRBJ1-1|.|TRBV9
TGTGCCAGCAGCCCCTCAGGGGCGAACTGGCCTGAAGCTTTCTTT
CASSPSGANWPEAFF
>.|TRBJ2-1|.|TRBV7-2
TGTGCCAGCAGCTTAAGCCTGTTCTCCTACAATGAGCAGTTCTTC
CASSLSLFSYNEQFF